This entry lists 19 T cell receptor beta chains sequenced from one sample in a study of T cell clonality in common variable immunodeficiency. Clones were read by immunoSEQ multiplex PCR, and TCRdb kept only the in-frame ones, dropping some. Observed in the sample are about 81,000 clones, none of them singletons. Sequencing was done on a sample of peripheral blood mononuclear cells. These receptors originate from a person aged 18 to 75 in good health.

Of note for this clone: Coverage ceases 3 residues before the CDR3 finishes, and the germline J gene fills in the end. The chain employs TRBV11-3 and TRBJ2-7; 8 bases map to TRBD1. Germline CDR1 SGHNT, CDR2 YENEEA. Trimming took 2 bases from V and 6 from J; bases not matched to a gene: 3. The CDR3 is 13 residues long. The CDR3 DNA, read in part, is TGTGCCAGCAGCTTAACAGGGGGAGGCGAG. This codes for CASSLTGGGE. The entire CDR3 protein is CASSLTGGGEQYF.

This clone was seen many times. Coverage ceases 3 residues before the CDR3 finishes, and the germline J gene fills in the end. The chain uses TRBV20-1 and TRBJ2-7, with 8 bases matching TRBD2. The CDR3 has 15 residues. V was pared by 8 bases and J by 4 bases, with 16 bases of the junction left unmatched. CDR1 and CDR2 from the germline V gene are DFQATT and SNEGSKA (reference sequence). The sequenced CDR3 bases are TGCAGTAACCATCACCTAGCGGGCCATCAGTACGAG. Protein product: CSNHHLAGHQYE. Given in full, the CDR3 is CSNHHLAGHQYEQYF.

This clone was observed many times. Coverage ceases 3 residues before the CDR3 finishes, and the germline J gene fills in the end. The chain joins TRBV20-1 to TRBJ2-3; 13 bases match TRBD2. The junction had 7 bases not matched to a gene; V was cut back by 8 bases and J by 5 bases. Per the germline V gene, CDR1 is DFQATT and CDR2 is SNEGSKA (reference sequence). The CDR3 sequence is 14 residues long. This CDR3 reads CSRQTSGRVDTQYF. Partial CDR3 DNA: TGCAGTAGGCAAACTAGCGGGAGGGTAGATACG.

This clone was picked up many times. With the read ending 3 residues before the CDR3 end, the germline J gene is used to fill in that end. V usage is TRBV19 and J usage is TRBJ2-3; D is possibly TRBD2 (6 bases). The CDR3 has 16 amino acids. Germline loops: CDR1 LNHDA, CDR2 SQIVND (reference sequence). V shed 3 bases and J shed 2 bases, with 15 bases lying between them. The chain's CDR3 is CASSMGSGVYTDTQYF. The sequenced CDR3 bases are TGTGCCAGTAGTATGGGTAGCGGAGTATACACAGATACG. The full variable domain, its missing parts supplied by reference TRBV19 and TRBJ2-3, is DGGITQSPKYLFRKEGQNVTLSCEQNLNHDAMYWYRQDPGQGLRLIYYSQIVNDFQKGDIAEGYSVSREKKESFPLTVTSAQKNPTAFYLCASSMGSGVYTDTQYFGPGTRLTVL.

This clone came up many times. The CDR3 goes on 3 residues after the read ends, and that part is filled in from the germline J gene. The rearrangement uses TRBV10-3 and TRBJ1-2, with 9 bases aligning to TRBD1. The CDR3 has 18 residues. V dropped 0 bases and J dropped 4; count of bases not matched to a gene: 12. Germline V lookup: CDR1 ENHRY, CDR2 SYGVKD. The sequenced CDR3 bases are TGTGCCATCAGTGAGTCTTGGGGGACAGGGTTAGTTGCCTATGGC. It codes for CAISESWGTGLVAYG. The CDR3 reads in full as CAISESWGTGLVAYGYTF.

This clone occurred many times. Sequencing ends 3 residues short of the CDR3 end; the germline J gene provides the rest. The V gene is TRBV18, the J gene TRBJ1-1; a weak D match, TRBD1 (6 bases). This CDR3 has 13 amino acids. Germline V gene lookup returns CDR1 KGHSH and CDR2 LQKENI. V was cut by 5 bases and J by 7 bases, with 14 bases left in between. The sequenced CDR3 bases are TGTGCCAGCTCATCCAACAGGGACGGTGAA. It codes for CASSSNRDGE. Given in full, the CDR3 is CASSSNRDGEAFF.

This clone was counted ten times or more. The missing CDR3 end, 3 residues past where the read stops, is filled in from the germline J gene. The V call is TRBV10-3, the J call TRBJ2-5; perhaps TRBD1 as D (6 bases). CDR3 size: 14 residues. Germline V gives CDR1 ENHRY, CDR2 SYGVKD. V was trimmed by 6 bases and J by 5 bases, leaving 16 bases between them. The CDR3 region is CAIRAGAGVETQYF. The sequenced part of the CDR3 DNA is TGTGCCATCAGGGCTGGGGCAGGGGTGGAGACC.

This clone was recorded at least ten times. The CDR3 end lies 3 residues beyond the end of the read and is filled in from the germline J gene. This rearrangement joins TRBV6-2 or TRBV6-3 to TRBJ2-2; 7 bases line up with TRBD2. The germline V gene encodes CDR1 MNHEY and CDR2 SVGEGT. After removal of 5 bases from V and 0 bases from J, the junction contained 9 bases not matched to a gene. CDR3 size: 17 residues. Partial CDR3 DNA: TGTGCCAGCAGTCTTATTAGCGGGCCTGCGAACACCGGGGAG. Its protein product is CASSLISGPANTGE. In full, the CDR3 reads CASSLISGPANTGELFF.

This clone was recorded at least ten times. The CDR3 end lies 3 residues beyond the end of the read and is filled in from the germline J gene. The gene calls are TRBV20-1 and TRBJ1-5, with D hard to call. Deletions cut 6 bases from V and 2 bases from J, with 8 bases between. The CDR3 loop spans 12 amino acids. Germline lookup yields CDR1 DFQATT and CDR2 SNEGSKA (reference sequence). CDR3 DNA (partial): TGCAGTGCGCAATCGGGCAATCAGCCC. It translates to CSAQSGNQP. The entire CDR3 is CSAQSGNQPQHF.

This clone was seen at least ten times. The CDR3 end lies 3 residues beyond the end of the read and is filled in from the germline J gene. The chain is built from TRBV5-1 and TRBJ2-3; TRBD2 agrees at 10 bases. This CDR3 contains 15 residues. Germline V lookup: CDR1 SGHRS, CDR2 YFSETQ. With 8 bases clipped from V and 1 base from J, the junction kept 7 bases outside the gene matches. CDR3 bases read: TGCGCCAGTAAAAGGCTAGCGGGAGGCACAGATACG. Translating gives CASKRLAGGTDT. The complete CDR3 reads CASKRLAGGTDTQYF.

This clone was found many times. The read is 3 residues too short to cover the CDR3 end, so that end is filled in from the germline J gene. This sequence joins TRBV12-3 or TRBV12-4 and TRBJ2-7; 7 bases are shared with TRBD1. The CDR3 extends over 14 amino acids. Trimming took 3 bases from V and 0 from J; bases not matched to a gene: 2. The CDR3 reads CASSLRTGSYEQYF. The CDR3 bases that were read are TGTGCCAGCAGTTTGAGGACAGGCTCCTACGAG.

This clone was picked up many times. The CDR3 goes on 3 residues after the read ends, and that part is filled in from the germline J gene. The gene calls are TRBV19 and TRBJ1-1, with D possibly TRBD1 on 6 matching bases. V lost 8 bases, J lost 1 base, and 14 bases lay in between. The CDR3 length is 14 residues. CDR1 and CDR2 from the germline V gene are LNHDA and SQIVND (reference sequence). Partial CDR3 DNA: TGTGCCAGTTCTCCTTCGACAGGGAACACTGAA. This gives the protein CASSPSTGNTE. The whole CDR3 sequence is CASSPSTGNTEAFF. The entire variable domain, with the rest obtained from reference TRBV19 and TRBJ1-1, is as follows: DGGITQSPKYLFRKEGQNVTLSCEQNLNHDAMYWYRQDPGQGLRLIYYSQIVNDFQKGDIAEGYSVSREKKESFPLTVTSAQKNPTAFYLCASSPSTGNTEAFFGQGTRLTVV.

In this sample, this clone turned up many times. With the read ending 3 residues before the CDR3 end, the germline J gene is used to fill in that end. The rearrangement joins TRBV29-1 to TRBJ2-4, with 7 bases lining up with TRBD1. V lost 5 bases to trimming and J lost 7 bases; unmatched junction nucleotides: 8. From germline, CDR1 is SQVTM and CDR2 ANQGSEA. The CDR3 length is 13 residues. CDR3 sequence: CSVNRQGVNIQYF. The sequenced part of the CDR3 DNA is TGCAGCGTTAATAGACAGGGTGTTAACATT.

This clone was seen at least ten times. The read comes to an end 3 residues before the CDR3 does, leaving the germline J gene to fill in the end. The rearrangement uses TRBV20-1 and TRBJ2-5; tentatively, D is TRBD2 (6 bases). Trimming cost V 6 bases and J 4 bases, with 12 bases left between them. This CDR3 is built from 12 residues. Per germline, CDR1 DFQATT and CDR2 SNEGSKA (reference sequence). The DNA read from the CDR3 is TGCAGTGCCGGAGATAGCGGAGAGACC. Its translation: CSAGDSGET. The CDR3 in full is CSAGDSGETQYF.

The sample holds many counts of this clone. Read data end 3 residues before the CDR3 end; the end is taken from the germline J gene. The rearrangement links TRBV9 to TRBJ2-7; 7 nucleotides match TRBD2. Germline assignment: CDR1 SGDLS and CDR2 YYNGEE. Germline trimming cut 4 bases from V and 4 bases from J; bases unmatched to any gene: 8. The CDR3 loop spans 14 amino acids. The CDR3 DNA, read in part, is TGTGCCAGCAGCTCTCTAGCGGAGGGGTACGAG. This codes for CASSSLAEGYE. The CDR3, in full, reads CASSSLAEGYEQYF.

This clone was seen ten or more times. The missing CDR3 end, 3 residues past where the read stops, is filled in from the germline J gene. V usage is TRBV5-1 and J usage is TRBJ2-3, with TRBD2 matching 11 bases. V lost 0 bases to trimming and J lost 2 bases; unmatched junction nucleotides: 5. The CDR3 length is 17 residues. The germline V gene encodes CDR1 SGHRS and CDR2 YFSETQ. This CDR3 reads CASSLGGLADFTDTQYF. The sequenced part of the CDR3 DNA is TGCGCCAGCAGCTTGGGGGGACTAGCGGACTTCACAGATACG. The full variable domain, rest sourced from reference TRBV5-1 and TRBJ2-3, is KAGVTQTPRYLIKTRGQQVTLSCSPISGHRSVSWYQQTPGQGLQFLFEYFSETQRNKGNFPGRFSGRQFSNSRSEMNVSTLELGDSALYLCASSLGGLADFTDTQYFGPGTRLTVL.

This clone showed up many times. The read comes to an end 3 residues before the CDR3 does, leaving the germline J gene to fill in the end. This chain joins TRBV20-1 and TRBJ2-2, with 12 positions matching TRBD2. CDR3 length: 15 residues. CDR1 and CDR2 from the germline V gene are DFQATT and SNEGSKA (reference sequence). With V trimmed by 4 bases and J by 5 bases, 5 bases remained unmatched. The CDR3 loop reads CSATPGTSGTGELFF. CDR3 DNA (partial): TGCAGTGCTACACCCGGGACTAGCGGGACCGGGGAG.

In this sample, this clone turned up many times. The sequenced fragment ends 3 residues before the CDR3 boundary, so the rest is inferred from the germline J gene. The chain is built from TRBV7-2 and TRBJ2-5; either TRBD1 or TRBD2 may fit D (7 bases each). The CDR3 covers 14 residues. Trimming cost V 2 bases and J 5 bases, with 12 bases left between them. CDR1 SGHTA and CDR2 FQGNSA come from the germline V gene. CDR3 sequence reads: CASSLQGGGETQYF. The covered CDR3 bases are TGTGCCAGCAGCTTACAGGGGGGAGGGGAGACC.

This clone has at least ten counts. This CDR3 reads CASSYLATEEDGYTF. The DNA read from the CDR3 is TGTGCCAGCAGCTACCTTGCGACAGAAGAGGATGGC. The rearrangement links TRBV5-6 to TRBJ1-2; D is possibly TRBD1 (5 bases). The sequence runs out 3 residues before the end of the CDR3; the remainder is reconstructed from the germline J gene. Germline V lookup: CDR1 SGHDT, CDR2 YYEEEE. V lost 3 bases, J lost 6 bases, and 18 bases lay in between. This CDR3 comprises 15 residues.